This TCR beta chain derives from a study of T cell responses to AZD1222 COVID-19 vaccine. Broader study findings: Only 5 or 6 individuals given AZD1222 were seropositive at baseline. Possibly, clonal diversity was underestimated; donors were largely white British and included more females.

Produced via immunoSEQ multiplex PCR; TCRdb's table is partial and in-frame only. The table shows around 78,000 clones, with about 85% occurring only once. CDR1 is MGHRA and CDR2 is YSYEKL in the germline V gene. The CDR3 totals 12 residues. Trimming took 3 bases from V and 11 from J, leaving 11 bases between them. In the case of this clone: Its cognate antigen is unknown.

The material sequenced was peripheral blood, taken on day 0 of AZD1222 vaccination. This chain connects TRBV4-1 to TRBJ1-3, with D possibly matching TRBD1 (6 bases). The sequence was obtained from an adult in good health. CDR3 region: CASSQATGPIYF. In DNA form, the CDR3 reads TGCGCCAGCAGCCAGGCAACAGGGCCCATATATTTT.